This T cell receptor beta chain came from a study of T-cell memory formation after mild COVID-19. Overall study: Clusters were largely donor specific.

V was pared by 6 bases and J by 2 bases, with 21 bases between. This CDR3 comprises 17 residues. The germline V gene has CDR1 SEHNR and CDR2 FQNEAQ (reference sequence). Study results and caveats: Shrinking CD4+ clones resided mostly in CM and EM, and CD8+ ones in EMRA. There was a balanced CD4/CD8 profile in clones contracting day 15 to 85, and later expanders leaned CD4+. In second-wave clones peaking day 37, SARS-CoV-2 specificity remained unconfirmed.

TCRdb itself ran the 5' RACE reads through MiXCR, one entry per CDR3 protein. Found here are some 110,000 distinct CDR3 sequences, about a sixth of them singletons; the top ten hold 28%. As to this clonotype: Its target is not known.

Sequencing was carried out using PBMCs or a T cell subset sorted from them (not recorded which). The chain joins TRBV7-9 to TRBJ2-3; possibly TRBD2 for D (6 bases). This TCR was sampled from an adult woman who had mild COVID-19 (a few samples of this study predate the infection). Cell type and time point are not known. CDR3 coding DNA: TGTGCCAGCAGGGTCCTAGTAGGAGGGCCTGCCACAGATACGCAGTATTTT. It is translated as CASRVLVGGPATDTQYF.